Listed here is a single TCR beta chain. Its target is unknown. This entry belongs to a study of cytomegalovirus exposure and HLA in healthy donors. The overall study: Drawn from HLA-typed donors, around 85 million unique TCRs were held in an early data release.

Vbeta (60) and Jbeta (13) primers were used in the PCR. TCRdb's copy holds only in-frame clones and misses some; the assay was immunoSEQ multiplex PCR. Here the sample spans about 120,000 clones, roughly 65% being singletons. CDR1 and CDR2 (germline): SGHNT, YYREEE (reference sequence). This CDR3 has 12 amino acids. V was pared by 4 bases and J by 6 bases, with 7 bases between. Study-wide points: Associated with HLA alleles at 0.05 false discovery rate in a later analysis were some 16,000 TCR beta sequences. Most TCR beta V segments were productive about 90% or about 30% of the time in an earlier analysis.

The TCR sequence derives from a man aged 35-49 years in good health and CMV-seropositive. This sequence joins TRBV5-4 and TRBJ2-2, with D possibly matching TRBD2 (5 bases). The sequenced sample consisted of PBMCs. The DNA for the CDR3 is TGTGCCAGCAGCAGCGGTTCCGGGGAGCTGTTTTTT. It specifies CASSSGSGELFF.